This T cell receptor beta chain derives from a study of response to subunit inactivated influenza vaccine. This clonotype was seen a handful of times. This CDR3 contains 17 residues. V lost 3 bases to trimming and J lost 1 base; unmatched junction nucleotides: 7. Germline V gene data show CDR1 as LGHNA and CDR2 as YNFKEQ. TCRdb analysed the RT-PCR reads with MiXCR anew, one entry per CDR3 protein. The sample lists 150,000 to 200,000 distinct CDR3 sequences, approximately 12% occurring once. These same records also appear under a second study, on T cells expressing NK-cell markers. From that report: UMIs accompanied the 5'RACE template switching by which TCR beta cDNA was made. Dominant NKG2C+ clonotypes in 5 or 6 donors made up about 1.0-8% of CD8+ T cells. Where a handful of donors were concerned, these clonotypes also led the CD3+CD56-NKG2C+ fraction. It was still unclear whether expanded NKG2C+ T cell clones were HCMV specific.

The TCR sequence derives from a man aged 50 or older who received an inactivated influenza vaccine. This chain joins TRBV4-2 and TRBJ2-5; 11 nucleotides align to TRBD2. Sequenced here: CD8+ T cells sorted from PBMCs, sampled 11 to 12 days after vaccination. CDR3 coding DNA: TGTGCCAGCAGCCAGGTAGCGGGGGGGCCGATCCAAGAGACCCAGTACTTC. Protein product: CASSQVAGGPIQETQYF.